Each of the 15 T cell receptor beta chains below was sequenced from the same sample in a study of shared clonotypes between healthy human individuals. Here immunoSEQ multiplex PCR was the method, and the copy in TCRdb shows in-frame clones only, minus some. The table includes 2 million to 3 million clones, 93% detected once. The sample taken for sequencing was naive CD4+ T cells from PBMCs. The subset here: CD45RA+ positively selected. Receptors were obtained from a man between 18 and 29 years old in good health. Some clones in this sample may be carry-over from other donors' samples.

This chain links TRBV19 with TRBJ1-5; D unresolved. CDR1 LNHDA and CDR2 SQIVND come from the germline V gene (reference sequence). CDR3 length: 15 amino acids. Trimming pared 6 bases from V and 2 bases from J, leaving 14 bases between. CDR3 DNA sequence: TGTGCCAGTAGCCCCCAAGGGATCGGCAATCAGCCCCAGCATTTT. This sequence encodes CASSPQGIGNQPQHF.

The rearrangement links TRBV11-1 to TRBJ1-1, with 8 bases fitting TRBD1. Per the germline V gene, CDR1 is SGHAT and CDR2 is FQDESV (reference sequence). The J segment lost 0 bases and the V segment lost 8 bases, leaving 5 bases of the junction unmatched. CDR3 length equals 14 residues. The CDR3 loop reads CASHDRGLNTEAFF. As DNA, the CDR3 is TGTGCCAGCCACGACAGGGGCCTGAACACTGAAGCTTTCTTT.

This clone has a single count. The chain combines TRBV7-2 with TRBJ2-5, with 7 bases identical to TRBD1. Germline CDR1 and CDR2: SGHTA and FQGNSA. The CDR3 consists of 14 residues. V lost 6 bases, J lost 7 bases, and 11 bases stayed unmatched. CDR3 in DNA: TGTGCCAGCAGTGACCCCAGGGGGTATGGGACCCAGTACTTC. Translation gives CASSDPRGYGTQYF.

In nucleotides, the CDR3 is TGTGCCAGCAGGAGCAGACAAGAAAAACTGTTTTTT. It translates to CASRSRQEKLFF. The chain couples TRBV28 to TRBJ1-4; no clear D gene. CDR1 MDHEN and CDR2 SYDVKM come from the germline V gene. V lost 6 bases to trimming and J lost 8 bases, with 10 bases between them. The CDR3 loop spans 12 amino acids. The complete variable domain, with remaining parts taken from reference TRBV28 and TRBJ1-4, reads DVKVTQSSRYLVKRTGEKVFLECVQDMDHENMFWYRQDPGLGLRLIYFSYDVKMKEKGDIPEGYSVSREKKERFSLILESASTNQTSMYLCASRSRQEKLFFGSGTQLSVL.

The CDR3 region is CASSPNPGPMGEKLFF. CDR3 nucleotides: TGCGCCAGCAGCCCAAACCCAGGGCCTATGGGTGAAAAACTGTTTTTT. The V gene is TRBV5-1, the J gene TRBJ1-4; TRBD1 might be the D (5 bases). Trimming left V 4 bases short and J 7 bases short, with 20 bases between. The CDR3 totals 16 residues. Looked up from germline, CDR1 is SGHRS and CDR2 is YFSETQ. The full variable domain, rest sourced from reference TRBV5-1 and TRBJ1-4, is KAGVTQTPRYLIKTRGQQVTLSCSPISGHRSVSWYQQTPGQGLQFLFEYFSETQRNKGNFPGRFSGRQFSNSRSEMNVSTLELGDSALYLCASSPNPGPMGEKLFFGSGTQLSVL.

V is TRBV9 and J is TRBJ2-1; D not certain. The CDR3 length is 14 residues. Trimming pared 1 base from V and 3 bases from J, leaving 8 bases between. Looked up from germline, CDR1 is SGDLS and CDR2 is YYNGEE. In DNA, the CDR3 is TGTGCCAGCAGCGTAATGCCCAGCTACAATGAGCAGTTCTTC. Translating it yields CASSVMPSYNEQFF.

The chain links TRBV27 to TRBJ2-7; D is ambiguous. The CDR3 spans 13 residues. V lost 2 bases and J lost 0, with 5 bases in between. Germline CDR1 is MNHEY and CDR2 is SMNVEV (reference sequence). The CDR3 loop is CASSLQRSYEQYF. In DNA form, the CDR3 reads TGTGCCAGCAGTTTACAGCGCTCCTACGAGCAGTACTTC.

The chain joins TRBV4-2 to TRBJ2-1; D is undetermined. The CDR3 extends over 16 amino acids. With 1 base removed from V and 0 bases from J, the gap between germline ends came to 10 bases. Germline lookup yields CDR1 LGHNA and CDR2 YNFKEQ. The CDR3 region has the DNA TGTGCCAGCAGCCAAGTGGCGGCCCTCTCCTACAATGAGCAGTTCTTC. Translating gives CASSQVAALSYNEQFF.

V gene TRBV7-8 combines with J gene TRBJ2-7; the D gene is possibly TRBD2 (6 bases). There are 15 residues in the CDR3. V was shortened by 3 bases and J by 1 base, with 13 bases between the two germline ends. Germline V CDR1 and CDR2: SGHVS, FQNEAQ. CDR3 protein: CASSFPRAGSYEQYF. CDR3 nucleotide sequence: TGTGCCAGCAGCTTCCCGAGGGCGGGATCCTACGAGCAGTACTTC. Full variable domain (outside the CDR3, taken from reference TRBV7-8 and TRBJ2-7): GAGVSQSPRYKVAKRGQDVALRCDPISGHVSLFWYQQALGQGPEFLTYFQNEAQLDKSGLPSDRFFAERPEGSVSTLKIQRTQQEDSAVYLCASSFPRAGSYEQYFGPGTRLTVT.

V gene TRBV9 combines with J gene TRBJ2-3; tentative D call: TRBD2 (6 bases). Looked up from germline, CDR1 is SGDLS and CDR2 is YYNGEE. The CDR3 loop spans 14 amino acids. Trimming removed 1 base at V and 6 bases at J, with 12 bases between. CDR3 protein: CASSVRRGGDTQYF. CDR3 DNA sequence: TGTGCCAGCAGCGTACGGCGGGGCGGGGATACGCAGTATTTT.

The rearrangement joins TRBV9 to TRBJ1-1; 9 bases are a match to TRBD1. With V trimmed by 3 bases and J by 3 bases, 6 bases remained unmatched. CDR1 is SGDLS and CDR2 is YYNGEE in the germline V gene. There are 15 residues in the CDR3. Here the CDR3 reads CASSAQTGGDTEAFF. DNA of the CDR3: TGTGCCAGCAGCGCCCAGACAGGGGGGGACACTGAAGCTTTCTTT.

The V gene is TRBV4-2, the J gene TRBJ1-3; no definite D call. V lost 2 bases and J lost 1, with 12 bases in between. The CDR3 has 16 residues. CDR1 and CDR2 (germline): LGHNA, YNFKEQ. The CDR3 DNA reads TGTGCCAGCAGCCAAAACTCCAGGTTTTCTGGAAACACCATATATTTT. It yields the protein CASSQNSRFSGNTIYF.

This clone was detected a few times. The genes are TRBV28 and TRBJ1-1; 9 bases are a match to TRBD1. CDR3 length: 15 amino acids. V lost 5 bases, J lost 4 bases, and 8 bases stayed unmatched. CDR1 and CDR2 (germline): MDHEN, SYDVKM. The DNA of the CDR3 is TGTGCCAGCAGTCCCCCGGGACAGGGTGCCACTGAAGCTTTCTTT. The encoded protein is CASSPPGQGATEAFF. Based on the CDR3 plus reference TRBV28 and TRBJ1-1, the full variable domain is DVKVTQSSRYLVKRTGEKVFLECVQDMDHENMFWYRQDPGLGLRLIYFSYDVKMKEKGDIPEGYSVSREKKERFSLILESASTNQTSMYLCASSPPGQGATEAFFGQGTRLTVV.

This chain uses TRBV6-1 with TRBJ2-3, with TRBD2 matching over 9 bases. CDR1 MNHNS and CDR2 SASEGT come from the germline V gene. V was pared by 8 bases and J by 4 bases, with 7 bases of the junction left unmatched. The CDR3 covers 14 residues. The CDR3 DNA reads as TGTGCCAGCGTCGGAGCGGGAGGCGCAGATACGCAGTATTTT. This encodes CASVGAGGADTQYF.

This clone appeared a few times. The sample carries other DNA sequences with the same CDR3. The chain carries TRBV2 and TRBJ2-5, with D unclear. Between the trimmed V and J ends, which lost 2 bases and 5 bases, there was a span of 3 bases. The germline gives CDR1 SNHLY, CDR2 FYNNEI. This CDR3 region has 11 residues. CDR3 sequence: CASSERETQYF. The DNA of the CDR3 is TGTGCCAGCAGTGAACGGGAGACCCAGTACTTC.